The next 32 T cell receptor beta chains were all read from a single sample in a study of cytomegalovirus exposure and HLA in healthy donors. Primers included in the PCR were 60 Vbeta and 13 Jbeta primers. Repertoires were generated with immunoSEQ multiplex PCR, while TCRdb's copy carries only in-frame clones and drops some. The table shows around 64,000 clones, with 85% occurring only once. What was sequenced was PBMCs. The receptors here all came from a female donor in good health and CMV-seronegative.

The chain has TRBV28 and TRBJ2-5; TRBD2 matches 11 bases. The J call may not be correct, given that the DNA end is closer to TRBJ2-7. Germline lookup yields CDR1 MDHEN and CDR2 SYDVKM. The CDR3 consists of 16 residues. The CDR3 is CASSLVTSGSTYEQYF. The CDR3 region has the DNA TGTGCCAGCAGTTTAGTCACTAGCGGGAGCACCTACGAGCAGTACTTC.

The rearrangement links TRBV19 to TRBJ1-1; D may be TRBD1 (5 bases). This CDR3 has 13 residues. V lost 4 bases and J 6 bases, leaving 12 bases between the germline ends. CDR1 and CDR2 from the germline V gene are LNHDA and SQIVND (reference sequence). CDR3 amino acids: CASSTLRGAEAFF. In DNA form, the CDR3 reads TGTGCCAGTAGTACCCTGCGGGGGGCTGAAGCTTTCTTT. Combining the CDR3 with reference TRBV19 and TRBJ1-1 gives the whole variable domain DGGITQSPKYLFRKEGQNVTLSCEQNLNHDAMYWYRQDPGQGLRLIYYSQIVNDFQKGDIAEGYSVSREKKESFPLTVTSAQKNPTAFYLCASSTLRGAEAFFGQGTRLTVV.

The genes are TRBV19 and TRBJ1-2; no reliable D call. The germline V and J ends were trimmed by 3 bases and 9 bases, with 23 bases remaining between them. Germline values: CDR1 LNHDA, CDR2 SQIVND (reference sequence). CDR3 length equals 16 residues. The CDR3 DNA reads TGTGCCAGTAGTATTATCAACCTGCGGGTAAGAAAAAGCTACACCTTC. As protein: CASSIINLRVRKSYTF.

V usage is TRBV7-3 and J usage is TRBJ1-1; D unresolved. Trimming took 1 base from V and 0 from J, leaving 18 bases between them. The CDR3 runs 18 residues. Per the germline V gene, CDR1 is SGHTA and CDR2 is FQGTGA. The CDR3 reads CASSLMAPGRELNTEAFF. CDR3 nucleotides: TGTGCCAGCAGCTTAATGGCGCCGGGTCGGGAGCTGAACACTGAAGCTTTCTTT. The entire variable domain, with the rest obtained from reference TRBV7-3 and TRBJ1-1, is as follows: GAGVSQTPSNKVTEKGKYVELRCDPISGHTALYWYRQSLGQGPEFLIYFQGTGAADDSGLPNDRFFAVRPEGSVSTLKIQRTERGDSAVYLCASSLMAPGRELNTEAFFGQGTRLTVV.

The chain has TRBV19 and TRBJ2-7, with TRBD1 matching over 8 bases. V dropped 10 bases and J dropped 2; count of bases not matched to a gene: 7. The V gene's germline CDR1 is LNHDA and CDR2 SQIVND (reference sequence). The CDR3 runs 13 residues. CDR3 protein: CATAGTGPYEQYF. CDR3 sequence (DNA): TGTGCCACAGCCGGGACAGGCCCCTACGAGCAGTACTTC.

Here the CDR3 DNA reads TGTGCCAGCAGTGTTGGGACAGGGATCGGCTACGAGCAGTACTTC. Translated, it gives CASSVGTGIGYEQYF. The chain carries TRBV27 and TRBJ2-7; 9 nucleotides line up with TRBD1. This CDR3 spans 15 amino acids. V dropped 5 bases and J dropped 3; count of bases not matched to a gene: 8. Germline V gives CDR1 MNHEY, CDR2 SMNVEV (reference sequence).

This clone occurred once. The genes are TRBV13 and TRBJ1-2, with TRBD1 matching 7 bases. CDR1 PRHDT and CDR2 FYEKMQ come from the germline V gene (reference sequence). This CDR3 is 14 amino acids long. V lost 2 bases and J lost 4; bases outside the gene matches: 4. Here the CDR3 reads CASSLKGQFYGYTF. In nucleotides, the CDR3 is TGTGCCAGCAGCTTAAAGGGACAGTTCTATGGCTACACCTTC. The variable domain in full, completed from reference TRBV13 and TRBJ1-2, reads AAGVIQSPRHLIKEKRETATLKCYPIPRHDTVYWYQQGPGQDPQFLISFYEKMQSDKGSIPDRFSAQQFSDYHSELNMSSLELGDSALYFCASSLKGQFYGYTFGSGTRLTVV.

The V gene is TRBV27, the J gene TRBJ2-7, with D possibly TRBD2 on 6 matching bases. Germline-derived CDR1 and CDR2 are MNHEY and SMNVEV (reference sequence). The CDR3 extends over 15 amino acids. Trimming cost V 7 bases and J 3 bases, with 19 bases left between them. The CDR3 protein is CASIPPARGIYEQYF. CDR3 in DNA: TGTGCCAGCATCCCTCCCGCCCGGGGGATCTACGAGCAGTACTTC.

Only one count was recorded for this clone. DNA for the CDR3: TGTGCCAGCAGCGTAGGGATAATGGACAGAAACTTCGAAGCTTTCTTT. This gives the protein CASSVGIMDRNFEAFF. The chain links TRBV9 to TRBJ1-1, with D perhaps matching TRBD1 (6 bases). The CDR3 runs 16 residues. Germline CDR1 SGDLS, CDR2 YYNGEE. V dropped 0 bases and J dropped 8 bases, with 20 bases sitting between them.

This chain links TRBV27 with TRBJ1-6; 8 bases fit TRBD1. Per germline, CDR1 MNHEY and CDR2 SMNVEV (reference sequence). The length of the CDR3 is 14 residues. V lost 3 bases, J lost 10 bases, and 5 bases stayed unmatched. The CDR3 loop reads CASSLQQGDSPLHF. The CDR3 DNA follows: TGTGCCAGCAGTTTGCAACAGGGGGACTCACCCCTCCACTTT.

The V call is TRBV27, the J call TRBJ2-2, with 7 bases matching TRBD2. The V segment lost 8 bases and the J segment 3 bases; nucleotides outside the gene matches: 6. The germline V gene has CDR1 MNHEY and CDR2 SMNVEV (reference sequence). The CDR3 contains 14 residues. The CDR3 DNA reads TGTGCCAGCTCGACTAGCTGGTACACCGGGGAGCTGTTTTTT. Its translation is CASSTSWYTGELFF.

The CDR3 loop is CASSAAGTSGNEQFF. The CDR3 region has the DNA TGTGCCAGCAGCGCAGCCGGGACTAGCGGTAATGAGCAGTTCTTC. The chain combines TRBV7-3 with TRBJ2-1; 11 bases are shared with TRBD2. The CDR3 extends over 15 amino acids. The trim removed 5 bases at V and 7 bases at J, leaving 7 bases unmatched. Germline loops: CDR1 SGHTA, CDR2 FQGTGA.

The chain is built from TRBV19 and TRBJ1-1; maybe TRBD1 (5 bases). This CDR3 region has 14 residues. The V end lost 6 bases, the J end lost 0 bases, and 11 bases lay between the germline ends. Germline CDR1 and CDR2: LNHDA and SQIVND (reference sequence). The CDR3 sequence is CASSNRRLNTEAFF. CDR3 sequence (DNA): TGTGCCAGTAGCAACAGGCGCCTGAACACTGAAGCTTTCTTT.

Here the CDR3 reads CASSSKVSTGNNEQFF. The CDR3 DNA is TGTGCCAGCAGTTCGAAGGTTTCGACAGGGAACAATGAGCAGTTCTTC. The gene calls are TRBV6-5 and TRBJ2-1, with 7 bases aligning to TRBD1. The CDR3 consists of 16 residues. Germline CDR1 MNHEY, CDR2 SVGAGI. V was pared by 4 bases and J by 5 bases, with 11 bases of the junction left unmatched.

This clone was found once. The gene calls are TRBV28 and TRBJ1-2, with D unresolved. Trimming cost V 1 base and J 3 bases, with 9 bases left between them. The CDR3 is made up of 14 amino acids. CDR1 MDHEN and CDR2 SYDVKM come from the germline V gene. The CDR3 protein is CASSLYGVDYGYTF. CDR3 bases: TGTGCCAGCAGTTTATACGGGGTGGACTATGGCTACACCTTC.

This rearrangement joins TRBV6-5 to TRBJ1-5, with D unclear. From germline, CDR1 is MNHEY and CDR2 SVGAGI. The ends were cut back, 6 bases at V and 4 bases at J, with 13 bases in the middle. The CDR3 sequence is 14 residues long. The CDR3 here is CASRSGEVNQPQHF. In DNA form, the CDR3 reads TGTGCCAGCAGATCCGGAGAGGTGAATCAGCCCCAGCATTTT.

The chain joins TRBV7-3 to TRBJ2-1; 9 nucleotides match TRBD2. With V trimmed by 5 bases and J by 10 bases, 9 bases remained unmatched. The CDR3 has 14 amino acids. Germline V gene sequence: CDR1 SGHTA, CDR2 FQGTGA. CDR3 sequence (DNA): TGTGCCAGCAGCATTCTAGCGGGGCCCCAGGAGCAGTTCTTC. Translation gives CASSILAGPQEQFF. Supplemented by reference TRBV7-3 and TRBJ2-1, the full variable domain reads GAGVSQTPSNKVTEKGKYVELRCDPISGHTALYWYRQSLGQGPEFLIYFQGTGAADDSGLPNDRFFAVRPEGSVSTLKIQRTERGDSAVYLCASSILAGPQEQFFGPGTRLTVL.

Comment on this clone: Its ends do not fully match the called genes, so a read error is possible. This chain links TRBV7-9 with TRBJ2-7; D ambiguous. CDR1 is SEHNR and CDR2 is FQNEAQ in the germline V gene (reference sequence). This CDR3 is 12 amino acids long. CDR3 protein: CSSSPSADEQYF. The CDR3 DNA reads TGTTCCAGCAGCCCAAGTGCGGACGAGCAGTACTTC.

This clone was observed once. The chain couples TRBV6-4 to TRBJ1-5, with D tentatively TRBD1 (6 bases). The CDR3 sequence is 13 residues long. Germline-derived CDR1 and CDR2 are MRHNA and SNTAGT. Trimming took off 6 bases at V and 7 bases at J, with 13 bases between the two ends. This CDR3 is CASSLGAGQPQHF. In DNA form, the CDR3 reads TGTGCCAGCAGCCTGGGGGCTGGCCAGCCCCAGCATTTT.

This clone was seen just once. The J gene is TRBJ2-3, the V gene TRBV9; D gene uncertain. Trimming took 0 bases from V and 3 from J, leaving 11 bases between them. Germline CDR1 and CDR2: SGDLS and YYNGEE. The CDR3 length is 15 residues. The CDR3 spells CASSVAPRKTDTQYF. CDR3 nucleotides: TGTGCCAGCAGCGTAGCACCTAGGAAGACAGATACGCAGTATTTT.

This rearrangement joins TRBV5-1 to TRBJ2-3; D not certain. The germline V gene encodes CDR1 SGHRS and CDR2 YFSETQ. V was shortened by 4 bases and J by 0 bases, with 12 bases between the two germline ends. The CDR3 covers 15 residues. The chain's CDR3 is CASSLSYLSTDTQYF. Written as DNA, the CDR3 is TGCGCCAGCAGCCTGAGTTACTTGAGCACAGATACGCAGTATTTT.

The V and J genes are TRBV10-3 and TRBJ1-2, with unresolved D. In germline, CDR1 is ENHRY, CDR2 SYGVKD. Trimming shortened V by 3 bases and J by 6 bases, and 8 bases separated the two germline ends. The CDR3 consists of 12 residues. The CDR3: CAISDARDGYTF. DNA for the CDR3: TGTGCCATCAGTGATGCGAGGGATGGCTACACCTTC.

The rearrangement uses TRBV20-1 and TRBJ1-1, with D perhaps matching TRBD1 (6 bases). Germline V gene sequence: CDR1 DFQATT, CDR2 SNEGSKA (reference sequence). This CDR3 has 10 residues. With 7 bases removed from V and 7 bases from J, the gap between germline ends came to 10 bases. DNA of the CDR3: TGCAGTGGACAGGCTCTTGAAGCTTTCTTT. It codes for CSGQALEAFF.

The chain joins TRBV5-5 to TRBJ1-4, with 9 bases lining up with TRBD1. Germline trimming cut 0 bases from V and 6 bases from J; bases unmatched to any gene: 6. The CDR3 has 16 residues. CDR1 is SGHKS and CDR2 is YYEKEE in the germline V gene (reference sequence). The CDR3 sequence: CASSLGGTGRYEKLFF. CDR3 nucleotide sequence: TGTGCCAGCAGCTTGGGGGGGACAGGGCGGTATGAAAAACTGTTTTTT.

This clone appeared a few times. This chain uses TRBV7-2 with TRBJ1-5; D gene unclear. CDR3 length equals 13 residues. V lost 2 bases to trimming and J lost 6 bases, with 8 bases between them. The V gene's germline CDR1 is SGHTA and CDR2 FQGNSA. The CDR3 coding sequence is TGTGCCAGCAGCTTATCGGCGGTTCAGCCCCAGCATTTT. Amino acids: CASSLSAVQPQHF.

The chain uses TRBV6-6 and TRBJ1-3; D remains ambiguous. The CDR3 consists of 13 residues. V was cut by 6 bases and J by 4 bases, with 10 bases left in between. The germline CDR1 and CDR2 sequences are MNHNY and SVGAGI (reference sequence). The CDR3 sequence is CASRSSGGNTIYF. CDR3 nucleotides: TGTGCCAGCAGGTCAAGCGGCGGAAACACCATATATTTT.

This chain links TRBV7-9 with TRBJ2-1; TRBD1 is a possible D gene (5 bases). The CDR3 loop spans 16 amino acids. Germline-derived CDR1 and CDR2 are SEHNR and FQNEAQ (reference sequence). Trimming removed 4 bases from V and 7 bases from J, with 20 bases in between. CDR3 nucleotide sequence: TGTGCCAGCAGCTCCACCTTTGGGCAGGGTAAGAATGAGCAGTTCTTC. This codes for CASSSTFGQGKNEQFF.

The chain has TRBV30 and TRBJ2-7; a weak D match, TRBD2 (5 bases). Per germline, CDR1 GTSNPN and CDR2 SVGIG (reference sequence). The germline V and J ends were trimmed by 0 bases and 1 base, with 7 bases remaining between them. The CDR3 runs to 13 residues. This CDR3 is CAWSVPGSYEQYF. DNA of the CDR3: TGTGCCTGGAGTGTACCGGGGTCCTACGAGCAGTACTTC. Full variable domain (remainder filled in from reference TRBV30 and TRBJ2-7): SQTIHQWPATLVQPVGSPLSLECTVEGTSNPNLYWYRQAAGRGLQLLFYSVGIGQISSEVPQNLSASRPQDRQFILSSKKLLLSDSGFYLCAWSVPGSYEQYFGPGTRLTVT.

The rearrangement uses TRBV9 and TRBJ2-1, with TRBD2 as a possible D gene (6 bases). V lost 4 bases, J lost 9 bases, and 11 bases lay in between. The germline V gene has CDR1 SGDLS and CDR2 YYNGEE. CDR3 length: 12 amino acids. The CDR3 sequence: CASSPSGFEQFF. The CDR3, as DNA: TGTGCCAGCAGCCCAAGCGGGTTTGAGCAGTTCTTC.

A single count supports this clone. This chain connects TRBV30 to TRBJ2-2; 8 positions agree with TRBD2. J gave up 0 bases and V 6 bases, and 12 bases lay outside the gene matches. The CDR3 has 17 amino acids. Germline V gives CDR1 GTSNPN, CDR2 SVGIG (reference sequence). The CDR3 protein is CACPLRGGLSNTGELFF. CDR3 sequence (DNA): TGTGCCTGCCCTCTACGGGGGGGACTTTCGAACACCGGGGAGCTGTTTTTT.

The chain employs TRBV7-2 and TRBJ2-5, with 11 positions matching TRBD2. In germline, CDR1 is SGHTA, CDR2 FQGNSA. This CDR3 has 17 amino acids. Trimming removed 0 bases from V and 2 bases from J; junction bases left unmatched: 5. CDR3 loop: CASSLALLAGGQETQYF. DNA for the CDR3: TGTGCCAGCAGCTTAGCGCTCCTAGCGGGGGGACAAGAGACCCAGTACTTC.

This chain uses TRBV10-1 with TRBJ1-1; 8 positions agree with TRBD1. This CDR3 has 15 amino acids. V gave up 3 bases and J gave up 1 base; unmatched junction bases: 4. The V gene's germline CDR1 is WNHNN and CDR2 SYGVQD (reference sequence). CDR3 in amino acids: CASSDPGQANTEAFF. For the CDR3, the DNA is TGCGCCAGCAGTGATCCGGGACAGGCGAACACTGAAGCTTTCTTT.